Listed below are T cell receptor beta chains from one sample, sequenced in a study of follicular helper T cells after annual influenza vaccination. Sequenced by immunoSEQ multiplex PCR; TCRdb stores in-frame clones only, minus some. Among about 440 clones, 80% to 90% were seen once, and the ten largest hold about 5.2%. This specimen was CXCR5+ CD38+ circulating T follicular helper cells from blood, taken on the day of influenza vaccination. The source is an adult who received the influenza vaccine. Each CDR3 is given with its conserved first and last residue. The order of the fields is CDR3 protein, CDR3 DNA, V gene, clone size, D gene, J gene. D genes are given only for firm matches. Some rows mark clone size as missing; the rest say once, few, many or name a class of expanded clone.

CSARLVPTQYF	TGCAGTGCTAGACTAGTCCCCACGCAGTATTTT	TRBV20-1	.	.	TRBJ2-3
CAWRGLKGGGGYTF	TGTGCCTGGAGGGGACTGAAGGGAGGGGGGGGCTACACCTTC	TRBV30	.	.	TRBJ1-2
CASKPGLKQSRANVLTF	TGTGCCAGCAAACCTGGACTCAAACAAAGTCGGGCCAACGTCCTGACTTTC	TRBV9	.	.	TRBJ2-6
CASSRDHYNEQFF	TGTGCCAGCAGTCGGGACCACTACAATGAGCAGTTCTTC	TRBV6-4	once	.	TRBJ2-1
CASSPQVEETQYF	TGTGCCAGCTCACCCCAAGTGGAGGAGACCCAGTACTTC	TRBV18	.	.	TRBJ2-5
CASSFLSGRRETQYF	TGTGCCAGCAGCTTTTTGTCGGGGAGGCGAGAGACCCAGTACTTC	TRBV5-5	.	.	TRBJ2-5
CASRPGGGRNTEAFF	TGTGCCAGCAGACCCGGGGGGGGGAGGAACACTGAAGCTTTCTTT	TRBV27	few	.	TRBJ1-1
CASSLSLGGAVSPLHF	TGTGCCAGCAGCCTTAGTTTGGGAGGGGCCGTGTCACCCCTCCACTTT	TRBV5-6	.	.	TRBJ1-6
CASSLWATGGRNTEAFF	TGTGCCAGCAGTTTATGGGCGACAGGGGGCAGGAACACTGAAGCTTTCTTT	TRBV28	.	TRBD1	TRBJ1-1
CASTRTGAMNTEAFF	TGTGCCAGTACCCGGACAGGGGCTATGAACACTGAAGCTTTCTTT	TRBV19	.	TRBD1	TRBJ1-1
CASTVGRRTYEQYF	TGTGCCAGCACCGTGGGACGGAGAACCTACGAGCAGTACTTC	TRBV28	.	.	TRBJ2-7
CASTDGTHQPQHF	TGTGCCAGCACGGACGGTACCCATCAGCCCCAGCATTTT	TRBV28	.	.	TRBJ1-5
CASSSDRVSRFGYTF	TGTGCCAGCAGCTCCGACAGGGTTTCGAGGTTCGGCTACACCTTC	TRBV7-2	.	TRBD1	TRBJ1-2
CASNMGLAGVNEQFF	TGTGCCAGCAACATGGGACTAGCGGGGGTTAATGAGCAGTTCTTC	TRBV5-5	.	TRBD2	TRBJ2-1
CASSPGGADTQYF	TGTGCCAGCAGTCCGGGGGGGGCAGATACGCAGTATTTT	TRBV2	.	TRBD2	TRBJ2-3
CASSLRGSDTEAFF	TGTGCCAGCTCTCTCCGGGGATCCGACACTGAAGCTTTCTTT	TRBV6-1	.	.	TRBJ1-1
CASSSRQGQDEQYF	TGTGCCAGCAGCTCTCGACAGGGGCAGGACGAGCAGTACTTC	TRBV11-3	.	TRBD1	TRBJ2-7
CASSLQGGYTDTQYF	TGTGCCAGCAGTTTACAGGGAGGTTATACAGATACGCAGTATTTT	TRBV28	.	.	TRBJ2-3
CASSFQGLDTEAFF	TGCGCCAGCAGCTTCCAGGGGTTGGACACTGAAGCTTTCTTT	TRBV5-1	.	.	TRBJ1-1
CASSDRGGSPLHF	TGCGCCAGCAGTGACAGGGGAGGTTCACCCCTCCACTTT	TRBV10-2	.	.	TRBJ1-6
CASSRNAGTGNSPLHF	TGTGCCAGCAGCCGGAACGCCGGGACAGGGAATTCACCCCTCCACTTT	TRBV11-2	few	TRBD1	TRBJ1-6
CASSFWTGGNTIYF	TGTGCCAGCAGTTTTTGGACAGGGGGAAACACCATATATTTT	TRBV28	once	TRBD1	TRBJ1-3
CASSYTWDRANTEAFF	TGTGCCAGCAGTTACACATGGGACAGGGCAAACACTGAAGCTTTCTTT	TRBV6-6	.	TRBD1	TRBJ1-1
CASSPQRQGAGGYGYTF	TGTGCCAGCTCACCACAGAGACAGGGGGCCGGGGGCTATGGCTACACCTTC	TRBV18	.	TRBD1	TRBJ1-2
CASSPGTGGFSYEQYF	TGTGCCAGCAGCCCCGGGACAGGGGGCTTCTCCTACGAGCAGTACTTC	TRBV7-9	.	TRBD1	TRBJ2-7
CASSFSDGSKNIQYF	TGTGCCAGCAGTTTCTCGGACGGATCCAAAAACATTCAGTACTTC	TRBV28	once	.	TRBJ2-4
CASRAQRATDTQYF	TGTGCCAGCAGGGCACAGCGGGCCACAGATACGCAGTATTTT	TRBV28	.	.	TRBJ2-3
CASSLQGREAGNTIYF	TGTGCCAGCAGCCTACAGGGGAGAGAAGCTGGAAACACCATATATTTT	TRBV7-9	.	TRBD1	TRBJ1-3
CAWRGLKGGGGYTF	TGTGCCTGGAGGGGACTGAAGGGAGGGGGTGGCTACACCTTC	TRBV30	.	.	TRBJ1-2
CASSSPHREAPRGREYYEQYF	TGTGCCAGCAGTTCCCCCCACCGAGAAGCCCCGCGAGGCCGGGAGTACTACGAGCAGTACTTC	TRBV2	once	.	TRBJ2-7
CAWSRSGRFYGYTF	TGTGCCTGGAGTCGTTCAGGGCGATTCTATGGCTACACCTTC	TRBV30	.	.	TRBJ1-2